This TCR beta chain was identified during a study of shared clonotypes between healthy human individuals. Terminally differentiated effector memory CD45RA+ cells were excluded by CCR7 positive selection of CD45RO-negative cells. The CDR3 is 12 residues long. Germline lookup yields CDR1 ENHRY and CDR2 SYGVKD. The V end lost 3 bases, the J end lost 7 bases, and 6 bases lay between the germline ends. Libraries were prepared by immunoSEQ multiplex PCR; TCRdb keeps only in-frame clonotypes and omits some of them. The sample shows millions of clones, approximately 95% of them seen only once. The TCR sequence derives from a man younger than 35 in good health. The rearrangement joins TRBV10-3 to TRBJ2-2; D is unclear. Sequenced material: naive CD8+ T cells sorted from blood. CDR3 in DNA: TGTGCCATCAGTGAAGAAGGCGGGGAGCTGTTTTTT. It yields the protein CAISEEGGELFF.